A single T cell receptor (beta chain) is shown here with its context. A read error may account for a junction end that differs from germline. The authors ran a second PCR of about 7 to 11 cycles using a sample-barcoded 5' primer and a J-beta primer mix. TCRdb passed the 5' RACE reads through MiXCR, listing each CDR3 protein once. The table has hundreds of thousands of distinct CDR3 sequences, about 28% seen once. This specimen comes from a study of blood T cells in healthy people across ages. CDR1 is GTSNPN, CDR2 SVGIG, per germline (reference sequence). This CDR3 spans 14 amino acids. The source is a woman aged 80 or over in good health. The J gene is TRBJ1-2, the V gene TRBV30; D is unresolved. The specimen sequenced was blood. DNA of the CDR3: TGTGTCTGGAGAGAGCCTGGCAGACACTATGGCTACACCTTC. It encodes CVWREPGRHYGYTF.